The rows below give T cell receptor beta chains drawn from one sample of a study of blood T cell repertoires in COVID-19. Some clones are missing from TCRdb's copy, which holds only in-frame ones; the method was immunoSEQ multiplex PCR. The sample contains about 400,000 clones, approximately 88% of which appear only once. Source material: PBMCs or T cells enriched from blood (not recorded which). The source is a woman in her 40s with acute COVID-19. The CDR3 runs from the conserved cysteine through the conserved F or W. Fields, in order: clone size, J gene, CDR3 length, V gene, D gene, CDR3 protein, CDR3 DNA. D genes are given only for firm matches. Only some rows state a clone size, as once, few, many or a class for expanded clones.

.,TRBJ2-3,15,TRBV6-5,.,CASREDNGATDTQYF,TGTGCCAGCAGAGAGGACAATGGGGCGACAGATACGCAGTATTTT
.,TRBJ1-1,15,TRBV19,.,CASSTRQYTLPEAFF,TGTGCCAGTAGTACCAGACAGTACACACTTCCTGAAGCTTTCTTT
.,TRBJ1-1,13,TRBV6-5,TRBD1,CASRETGQIEAFF,TGTGCCAGCAGAGAGACAGGGCAGATTGAAGCTTTCTTT
.,TRBJ2-5,16,TRBV11-2,TRBD2,CASSLRLAGGMETQYF,TGTGCCAGCAGCTTAAGACTAGCGGGGGGTATGGAGACCCAGTACTTC
.,TRBJ1-4,14,TRBV27,.,CASSRRGGSEKLFF,TGTGCCAGCAGCCGAAGGGGTGGCTCTGAAAAACTGTTTTTT
.,TRBJ2-1,11,TRBV6-6,.,CASSYDQKQFF,TGTGCCAGCAGTTATGATCAGAAGCAGTTCTTC
.,TRBJ2-3,16,TRBV27,TRBD1,CASSSYDRVGTDTQYF,TGTGCCAGCAGTTCCTACGACAGGGTTGGCACAGATACGCAGTATTTT
once,TRBJ2-1,13,TRBV29-1,.,CSVTSTGRNEQFF,TGCAGCGTAACATCGACAGGGAGGAATGAGCAGTTCTTC
few,TRBJ1-1,14,TRBV19,.,CASSRTGPARGAFF,TGTGCCAGTAGTCGAACAGGCCCAGCCCGGGGGGCTTTCTTT
few,TRBJ2-1,15,TRBV7-7,TRBD2,CASSLRGGGHNEQFF,TGTGCCAGCAGCTTACGCGGGGGGGGTCACAATGAGCAGTTCTTC
.,TRBJ2-5,16,TRBV5-1,TRBD2,CASSLGLAGMQETQYF,TGCGCCAGCAGCTTGGGACTAGCGGGCATGCAAGAGACCCAGTACTTC
.,TRBJ2-1,13,TRBV4-1,TRBD2,CASRLAGGNEQFF,TGCGCCAGCAGGCTAGCGGGGGGTAATGAGCAGTTCTTC
once,TRBJ1-5,14,TRBV2,TRBD1,CASTRGDSNQPQHF,TGTGCCAGCACCAGAGGGGACAGTAATCAGCCCCAGCATTTT
once,TRBJ2-1,14,TRBV5-6,TRBD1,CASSSGTGYNEQFF,TGTGCCAGCAGTTCCGGGACAGGGTACAATGAGCAGTTCTTC
.,TRBJ1-1,14,TRBV27,TRBD1,CASSNRQGRTEAFF,TGTGCCAGCAGTAACCGACAGGGTAGAACTGAAGCTTTCTTT
.,TRBJ2-3,17,TRBV3-1/TRBV3-2,TRBD2,CASSQDWTSGVPDTQYF,TGTGCCAGCAGCCAAGATTGGACTAGCGGGGTTCCAGATACGCAGTATTTT
.,TRBJ2-1,13,TRBV10-3,.,CAISDSGVNEQFF,TGTGCCATCAGTGATTCGGGAGTGAATGAGCAGTTCTTC
.,TRBJ2-5,15,TRBV6-5,TRBD2,CASSYGTSGLETQYF,TGTGCCAGCAGTTACGGTACTAGCGGTCTAGAGACCCAGTACTTC
.,TRBJ2-1,14,TRBV19,.,CASSIDPGAHEQFF,TGTGCCAGTAGTATAGATCCTGGGGCGCATGAGCAGTTCTTC
.,TRBJ1-5,14,TRBV20-1,.,CSASRTVRNQPQHF,TGCAGTGCTAGTCGCACAGTCCGGAATCAGCCCCAGCATTTT
.,TRBJ1-2,13,TRBV30,.,CAWTAGNFYGYTF,TGTGCCTGGACCGCCGGGAACTTCTATGGCTACACCTTC
.,TRBJ1-1,17,TRBV2,.,CASSEAVRVGPNTEAFF,TGTGCCAGCAGTGAAGCAGTCAGGGTAGGCCCGAACACTGAAGCTTTCTTT
.,TRBJ2-3,13,TRBV7-9,.,CASIRTFTDTQYF,TGTGCCAGCATTCGGACATTTACCGATACGCAGTATTTT
.,TRBJ1-5,14,TRBV6-5,.,CASSYGVGGQPQHF,TGTGCCAGCAGTTACGGCGTGGGAGGGCAGCCCCAGCATTTT
.,TRBJ2-7,18,TRBV7-2,TRBD1,CASTPPLGTGGHPYEQYF,TGTGCCAGCACCCCGCCTTTGGGTACAGGGGGCCATCCCTACGAGCAGTACTTC
.,TRBJ1-5,13,TRBV5-1,.,CASETSVDQPQHF,TGCGCCAGCGAGACATCTGTCGATCAGCCCCAGCATTTT
few,TRBJ1-2,11,TRBV6-5,.,CASSTGYGYTF,TGTGCCAGCAGTACAGGGTATGGCTACACCTTC
.,TRBJ2-1,13,TRBV10-3,TRBD2,CAIYSGDANEQFF,TGTGCCATTTACAGCGGGGACGCCAATGAGCAGTTCTTC
.,TRBJ2-5,14,TRBV20-1,TRBD2,CSASQSSGRETQYF,TGCAGTGCTAGTCAGTCTAGCGGGCGGGAGACCCAGTACTTC
.,TRBJ2-4,16,TRBV7-2,TRBD2,CASSLASGGGKNIQYF,TGTGCCAGCAGCTTAGCGAGCGGGGGGGGTAAAAACATTCAGTACTTC
.,TRBJ2-2,16,TRBV5-1,.,CASSFFLGENTGELFF,TGCGCCAGCAGCTTTTTCCTCGGGGAGAACACCGGGGAGCTGTTTTTT
few,TRBJ1-1,14,TRBV18,.,CASSPRGLNTEAFF,TGTGCCAGCTCACCACGGGGCCTGAACACTGAAGCTTTCTTT
.,TRBJ2-7,17,TRBV15,TRBD1,CATSPPTGTGKDYEQYF,TGTGCCACCAGTCCCCCCACCGGGACAGGTAAAGATTACGAGCAGTACTTC
.,TRBJ1-1,15,TRBV19,TRBD1,CASSREGRGLTEAFF,TGTGCCAGTAGTAGAGAGGGCAGGGGGCTAACTGAAGCTTTCTTT
.,TRBJ2-7,16,TRBV12-5,TRBD2,CASGLVLGGAPYEQYF,TGTGCTAGTGGTTTGGTACTCGGGGGGGCCCCCTACGAGCAGTACTTC
.,TRBJ2-7,17,TRBV2,TRBD2,CASSVERGAPSSYEQYF,TGTGCCAGCAGTGTCGAGCGGGGGGCTCCGAGCTCCTACGAGCAGTACTTC
.,TRBJ2-2,15,TRBV5-1,.,CASSLDGTNTGELFF,TGCGCCAGCAGCTTGGACGGGACGAACACCGGGGAGCTGTTTTTT
.,TRBJ2-7,15,TRBV6-1,.,CASSEGGRGNYEQYF,TGTGCCAGCAGTGAAGGCGGACGAGGGAACTACGAGCAGTACTTC
.,TRBJ2-6,14,TRBV30,TRBD1,CAWGTASGANVLTF,TGTGCCTGGGGGACAGCCTCTGGGGCCAACGTCCTGACTTTC
.,TRBJ1-5,15,TRBV30,TRBD1,CAWSKGRDRDQPQHF,TGTGCCTGGAGTAAGGGCCGGGACAGGGATCAGCCCCAGCATTTT
.,TRBJ2-2,17,TRBV7-6,TRBD2,CASSFPRGGGVTGELFF,TGTGCCAGCAGCTTCCCCCGGGGCGGGGGGGTCACCGGGGAGCTGTTTTTT
.,TRBJ1-3,16,TRBV4-1,TRBD1,CASSFGQGAGGNTIYF,TGCGCCAGCAGCTTCGGACAGGGGGCTGGTGGAAACACCATATATTTT
.,TRBJ2-2,15,TRBV6-6,TRBD1,CASSGSGGSTGELFF,TGTGCCAGCAGCGGGTCAGGGGGAAGTACCGGGGAGCTGTTTTTT
.,TRBJ1-2,13,TRBV2,TRBD1,CASTTGENHGYTF,TGTGCCAGCACGACAGGGGAAAATCATGGCTACACCTTC
.,TRBJ1-2,13,TRBV27,TRBD1,CASRFGTGAGYTF,TGTGCCAGCAGATTCGGGACAGGGGCTGGCTACACCTTC
once,TRBJ1-3,14,TRBV9,.,CASSVVSTGNTIYF,TGTGCCAGCAGCGTAGTTAGTACTGGAAACACCATATATTTT
.,TRBJ2-7,18,TRBV5-1,.,CASSLAPAAKDRPYEQYF,TGCGCCAGCAGCTTGGCCCCGGCTGCTAAGGACAGACCCTACGAGCAGTACTTC
.,TRBJ1-1,13,TRBV2,.,CASNQGLDTEAFF,TGTGCCAGCAACCAGGGGCTAGACACTGAAGCTTTCTTT